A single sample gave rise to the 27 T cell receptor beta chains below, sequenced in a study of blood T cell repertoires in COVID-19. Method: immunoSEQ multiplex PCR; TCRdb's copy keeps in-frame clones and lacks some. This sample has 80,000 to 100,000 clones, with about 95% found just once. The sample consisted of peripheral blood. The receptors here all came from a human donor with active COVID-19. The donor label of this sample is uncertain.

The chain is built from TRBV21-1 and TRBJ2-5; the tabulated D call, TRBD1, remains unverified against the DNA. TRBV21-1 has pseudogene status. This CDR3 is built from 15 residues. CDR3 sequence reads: CASNSGRGEQETQYF. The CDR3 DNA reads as TGTGCCAGCAATTCGGGCAGGGGTGAACAAGAGACCCAGTACTTC.

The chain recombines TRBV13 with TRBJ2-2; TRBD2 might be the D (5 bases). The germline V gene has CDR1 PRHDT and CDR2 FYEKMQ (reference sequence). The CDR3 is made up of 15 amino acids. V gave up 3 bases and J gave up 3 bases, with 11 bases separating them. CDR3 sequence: CASSFRGFDTGELFF. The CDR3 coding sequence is TGTGCCAGCAGCTTTCGAGGGTTCGACACCGGGGAGCTGTTTTTT.

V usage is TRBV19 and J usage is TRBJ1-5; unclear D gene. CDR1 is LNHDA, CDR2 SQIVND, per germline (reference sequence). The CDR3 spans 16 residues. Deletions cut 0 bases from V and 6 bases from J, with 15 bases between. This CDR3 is CASSIEAHAPGQPQHF. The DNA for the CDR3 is TGTGCCAGTAGTATAGAGGCCCATGCGCCGGGTCAGCCCCAGCATTTT.

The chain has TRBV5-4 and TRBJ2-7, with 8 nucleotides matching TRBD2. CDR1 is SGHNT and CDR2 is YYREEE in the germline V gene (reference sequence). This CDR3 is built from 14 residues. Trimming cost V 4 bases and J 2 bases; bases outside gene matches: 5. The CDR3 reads CASSPQREPYEQYF. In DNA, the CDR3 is TGTGCCAGCAGCCCCCAGCGGGAGCCCTACGAGCAGTACTTC.

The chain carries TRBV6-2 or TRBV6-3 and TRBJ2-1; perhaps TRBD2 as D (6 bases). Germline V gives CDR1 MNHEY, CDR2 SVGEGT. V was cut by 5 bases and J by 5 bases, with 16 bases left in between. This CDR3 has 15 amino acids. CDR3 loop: CASSPRRDANNEQFF. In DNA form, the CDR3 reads TGTGCCAGCAGTCCCAGGCGGGATGCCAACAATGAGCAGTTCTTC.

The CDR3 spells CASRGRRELFF. The CDR3 coding sequence is TGTGCCAGCCGGGGGAGAAGGGAGCTGTTTTTT. This chain links TRBV11-2 with TRBJ2-2, with TRBD2 as a possible D gene (6 bases). Germline V gene sequence: CDR1 SGHAT, CDR2 FQNNGV. This CDR3 has 11 amino acids. The V gene lost 8 bases and the J gene lost 9 bases, with 10 bases spanning the gap.

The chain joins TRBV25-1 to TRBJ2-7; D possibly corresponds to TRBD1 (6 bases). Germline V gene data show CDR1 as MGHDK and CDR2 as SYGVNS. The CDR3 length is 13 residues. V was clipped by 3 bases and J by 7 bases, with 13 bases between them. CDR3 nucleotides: TGTGCCAGCAGTGATTCGGGACATGGGGAGCAGTACTTC. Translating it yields CASSDSGHGEQYF.

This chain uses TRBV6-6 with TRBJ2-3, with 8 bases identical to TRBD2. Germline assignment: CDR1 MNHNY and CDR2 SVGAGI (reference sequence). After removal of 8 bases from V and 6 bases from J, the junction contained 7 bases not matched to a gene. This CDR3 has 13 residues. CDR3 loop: CASRGGPSDTQYF. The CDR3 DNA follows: TGTGCCAGCCGGGGGGGGCCTTCCGATACGCAGTATTTT.

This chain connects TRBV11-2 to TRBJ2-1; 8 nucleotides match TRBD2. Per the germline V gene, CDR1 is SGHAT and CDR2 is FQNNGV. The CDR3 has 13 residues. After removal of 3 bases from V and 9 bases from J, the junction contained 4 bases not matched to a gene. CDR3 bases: TGTGCCAGCAGCTTGGCCCGGGGGGGTGAGCAGTTCTTC. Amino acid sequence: CASSLARGGEQFF.

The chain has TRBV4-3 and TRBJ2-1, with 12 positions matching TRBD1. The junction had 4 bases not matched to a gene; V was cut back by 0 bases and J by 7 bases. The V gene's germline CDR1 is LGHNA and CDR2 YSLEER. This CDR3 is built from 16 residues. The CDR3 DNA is TGCGCCAGCAGCCAAGATTCGGGACAGGGGGCTAATGAGCAGTTCTTC. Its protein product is CASSQDSGQGANEQFF.

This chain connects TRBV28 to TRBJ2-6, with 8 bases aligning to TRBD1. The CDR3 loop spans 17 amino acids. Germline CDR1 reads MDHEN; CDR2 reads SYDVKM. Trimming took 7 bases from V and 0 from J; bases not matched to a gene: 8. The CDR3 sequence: CASKGRDRSSGANVLTF. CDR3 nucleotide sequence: TGTGCCAGCAAGGGTCGGGACAGGAGCTCTGGGGCCAACGTCCTGACTTTC.

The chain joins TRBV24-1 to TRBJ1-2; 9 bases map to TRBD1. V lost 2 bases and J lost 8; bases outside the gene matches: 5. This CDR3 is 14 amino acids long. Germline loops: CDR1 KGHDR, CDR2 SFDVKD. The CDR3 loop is CATSDWTGDEGYTF. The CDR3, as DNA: TGTGCCACCAGTGATTGGACAGGGGATGAAGGCTACACCTTC.

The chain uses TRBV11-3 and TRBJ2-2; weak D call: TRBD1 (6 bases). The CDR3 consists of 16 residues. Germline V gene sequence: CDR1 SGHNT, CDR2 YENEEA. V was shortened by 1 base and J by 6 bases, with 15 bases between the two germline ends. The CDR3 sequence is CASSLGRFGGPGELFF. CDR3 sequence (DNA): TGTGCCAGCAGCTTAGGGAGATTTGGGGGCCCCGGGGAGCTGTTTTTT.

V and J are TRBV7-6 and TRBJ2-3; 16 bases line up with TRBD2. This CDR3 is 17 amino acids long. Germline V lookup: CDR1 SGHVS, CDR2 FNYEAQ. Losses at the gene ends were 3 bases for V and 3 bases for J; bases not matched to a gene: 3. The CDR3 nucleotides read TGTGCCAGCAGCTTCGGGACTAGCGGGGGGGTAACAGATACGCAGTATTTT. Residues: CASSFGTSGGVTDTQYF.

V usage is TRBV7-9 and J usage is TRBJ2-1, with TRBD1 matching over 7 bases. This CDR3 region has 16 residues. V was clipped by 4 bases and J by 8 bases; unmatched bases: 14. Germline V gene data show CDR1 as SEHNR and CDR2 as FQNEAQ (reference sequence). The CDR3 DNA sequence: TGTGCCAGCAGCTCAGTCACAGGGGTAAGGTTGGATGAGCAGTTCTTC. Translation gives CASSSVTGVRLDEQFF.

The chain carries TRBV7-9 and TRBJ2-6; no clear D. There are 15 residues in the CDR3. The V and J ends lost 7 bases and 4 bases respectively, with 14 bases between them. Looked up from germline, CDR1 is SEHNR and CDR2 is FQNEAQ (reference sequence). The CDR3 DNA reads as TGTGCCAGCACCCCACGATGGCCAGGGGCCAACGTCCTGACTTTC. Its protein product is CASTPRWPGANVLTF.

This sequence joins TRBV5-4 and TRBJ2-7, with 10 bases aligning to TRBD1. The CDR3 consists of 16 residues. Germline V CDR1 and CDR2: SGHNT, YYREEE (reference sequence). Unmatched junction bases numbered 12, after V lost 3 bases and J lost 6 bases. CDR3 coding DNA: TGTGCCAGCAGCTACCCCGGACAGGGGGGGGTCGGCGAGCAGTACTTC. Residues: CASSYPGQGGVGEQYF.

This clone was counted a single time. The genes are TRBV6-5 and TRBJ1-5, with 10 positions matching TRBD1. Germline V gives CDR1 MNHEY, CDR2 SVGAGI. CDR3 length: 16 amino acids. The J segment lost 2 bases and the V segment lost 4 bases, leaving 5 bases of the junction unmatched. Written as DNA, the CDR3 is TGTGCCAGCAGTTCCGGGACAGGGGTGGGCAATCAGCCCCAGCATTTT. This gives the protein CASSSGTGVGNQPQHF.

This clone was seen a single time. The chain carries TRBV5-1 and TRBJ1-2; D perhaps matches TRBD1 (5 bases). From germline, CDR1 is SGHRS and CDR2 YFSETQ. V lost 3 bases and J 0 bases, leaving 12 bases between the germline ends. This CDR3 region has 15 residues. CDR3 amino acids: CASSSAGTANYGYTF. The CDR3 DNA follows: TGCGCCAGCAGCTCCGCAGGGACTGCTAACTATGGCTACACCTTC.

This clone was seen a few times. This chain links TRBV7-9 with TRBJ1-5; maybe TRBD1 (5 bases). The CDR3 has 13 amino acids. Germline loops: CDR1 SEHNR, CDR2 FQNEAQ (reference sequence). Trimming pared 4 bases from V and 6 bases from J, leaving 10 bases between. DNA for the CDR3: TGTGCCAGCAGCTCCGACGGGGGTCAGCCCCAGCATTTT. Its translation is CASSSDGGQPQHF.

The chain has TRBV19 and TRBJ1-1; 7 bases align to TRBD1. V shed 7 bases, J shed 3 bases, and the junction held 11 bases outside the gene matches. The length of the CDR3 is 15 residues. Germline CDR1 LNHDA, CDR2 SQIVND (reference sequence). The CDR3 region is CASTPGGLGDTEAFF. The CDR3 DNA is TGTGCCAGTACCCCAGGGGGGCTAGGAGACACTGAAGCTTTCTTT.

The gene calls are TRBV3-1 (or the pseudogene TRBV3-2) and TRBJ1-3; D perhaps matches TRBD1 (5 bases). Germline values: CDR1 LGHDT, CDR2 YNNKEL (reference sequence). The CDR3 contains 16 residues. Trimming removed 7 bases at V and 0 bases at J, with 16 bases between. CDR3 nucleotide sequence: TGTGCCAGCACAATCTCAGGGATCCACTCTGGAAACACCATATATTTT. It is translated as CASTISGIHSGNTIYF.

CDR3 in amino acids: CASSFVAGSSYNEQFF. The CDR3 coding sequence is TGTGCCAGCAGTTTTGTCGCGGGGTCCTCCTACAATGAGCAGTTCTTC. The V call is TRBV27, the J call TRBJ2-1; D possibly corresponds to TRBD2 (6 bases). Germline lookup yields CDR1 MNHEY and CDR2 SMNVEV (reference sequence). This CDR3 is built from 16 residues. The germline V and J ends were trimmed by 3 bases and 0 bases, with 12 bases remaining between them.

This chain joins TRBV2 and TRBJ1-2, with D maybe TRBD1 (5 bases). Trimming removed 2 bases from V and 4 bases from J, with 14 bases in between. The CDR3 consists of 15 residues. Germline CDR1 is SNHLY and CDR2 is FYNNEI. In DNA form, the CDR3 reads TGTGCCAGCAGTGAATTCTTAAGACAGAGCTATGGCTACACCTTC. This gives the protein CASSEFLRQSYGYTF.

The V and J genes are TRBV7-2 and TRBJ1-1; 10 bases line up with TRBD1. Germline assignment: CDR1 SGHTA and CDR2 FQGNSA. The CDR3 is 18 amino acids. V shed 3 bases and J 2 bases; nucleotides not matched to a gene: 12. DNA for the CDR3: TGTGCCAGCAGCTTGACAGGGGGCTACACCCCAATAAACACTGAAGCTTTCTTT. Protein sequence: CASSLTGGYTPINTEAFF.

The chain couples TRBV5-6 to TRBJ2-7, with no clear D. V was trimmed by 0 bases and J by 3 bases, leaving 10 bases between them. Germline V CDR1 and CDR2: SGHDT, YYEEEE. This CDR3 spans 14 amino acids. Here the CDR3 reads CASSLVPTVYEQYF. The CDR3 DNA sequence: TGTGCCAGCAGCTTGGTCCCTACCGTCTACGAGCAGTACTTC.

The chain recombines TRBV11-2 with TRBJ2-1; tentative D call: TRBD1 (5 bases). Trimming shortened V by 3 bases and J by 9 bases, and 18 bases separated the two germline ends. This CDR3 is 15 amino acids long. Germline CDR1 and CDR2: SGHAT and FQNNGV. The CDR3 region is CASSLNPGGQGEQFF. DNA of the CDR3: TGTGCCAGCAGCTTGAATCCAGGCGGTCAGGGTGAGCAGTTCTTC.